This T cell receptor (beta chain) was identified in a study of somatic mutations in cytotoxic T cells in rheumatoid arthritis. On the study more broadly: Prior to any treatment and right after diagnosis, patient blood (around 30 ml EDTA) was drawn. Including V beta1+ cells that were sequenced for TCRB, some T-cell populations stained with V beta antibodies were flow-sorted at nearly 100% purity. Study results and limitations: For 8 of 65 patients, a single CD8+ clone accounted for more than 20% of CD8+ cells.

J lost 5 bases, V lost 4 bases, and 6 bases had no gene match. This CDR3 spans 15 amino acids. Looked up from germline, CDR1 is SGHNT and CDR2 is YYREEE (reference sequence). Concerning this clone: As yet, its antigen is unknown.

Magnetic beads with positive selection isolated CD4+ and CD8+ fractions, whose purity was verified by flow cytometry. Assay: immunoSEQ multiplex PCR; the TCRdb copy retains only in-frame clones and omits some. Here the sample spans approximately 10,000 clones, almost 85% being singletons. This TCR derives from a woman aged 55-69 years with rheumatoid arthritis. The chain links TRBV5-4 to TRBJ2-2; the match to TRBD1 covers 9 bases. Material: CD8+ T cells sorted from blood. This CDR3 is CASSLDRGITGELFF. The CDR3 coding sequence is TGTGCCAGCAGCCTGGACAGGGGAATAACCGGGGAGCTGTTTTTT.